Following are 13 T cell receptor beta chains from one sample sequenced in a study of cytomegalovirus exposure and HLA in healthy donors (dated by TCRdb to about 2017). Library generation was performed with the immunoSEQ multiplex PCR assay. For the multiplex PCR, a mixture combining 60 forward primers for TCR Vbeta segments and 13 reverse primers for TCR Jbeta segments was used. TCRdb carries this immuneACCESS record with in-frame sequences only. Its versions omit some clonotypes, under half of them owing to an unresolved V gene in the studies checked, with the rest unexplained. This sample comprises roughly 200,000 clones, 82% of them detected only once. 2.7% of the sample is taken by the ten largest. The material sequenced was PBMCs. The receptor set was obtained from a woman in her forties in good health and CMV-seronegative.

V usage is TRBV5-6 and J usage is TRBJ2-1; 11 bases align to TRBD2. The CDR3 has 15 amino acids. Per the germline V gene, CDR1 is SGHDT and CDR2 is YYEEEE. Germline trimming cut 2 bases from V and 8 bases from J; bases unmatched to any gene: 6. This CDR3 reads CASSFLTSGIHEQFF. The CDR3 DNA reads TGTGCCAGCAGCTTTTTGACTAGCGGGATTCATGAGCAGTTCTTC.

The chain recombines TRBV7-9 with TRBJ1-4; the D is unclear. The ends were cut back, 5 bases at V and 8 bases at J, with 18 bases in the middle. Germline lookup yields CDR1 SEHNR and CDR2 FQNEAQ (reference sequence). CDR3 size: 15 residues. The CDR3 bases are TGTGCCAGCAGCATCACCCTCGCGGCAGTCGAAAAACTGTTTTTT. Its protein is CASSITLAAVEKLFF.

This clone has just a few counts. The chain employs TRBV19 and TRBJ2-7; D is ambiguous. The CDR3 runs to 15 residues. The ends were cut back, 4 bases at V and 0 bases at J, with 13 bases in the middle. Germline V gene sequence: CDR1 LNHDA, CDR2 SQIVND (reference sequence). CDR3 coding DNA: TGTGCCAGTAGTACCCCCTCCGGTAGCTCCTACGAGCAGTACTTC. Its translation is CASSTPSGSSYEQYF.

This rearrangement joins TRBV30 to TRBJ2-2, with 9 positions matching TRBD2. The CDR3 contains 18 residues. The V segment lost 1 base and the J segment 5 bases; nucleotides outside the gene matches: 14. Germline V gives CDR1 GTSNPN, CDR2 SVGIG (reference sequence). CDR3 residues: CAWSDDFLAGLYTGELFF. The CDR3 nucleotides read TGTGCCTGGAGTGACGATTTCCTAGCGGGGCTTTATACCGGGGAGCTGTTTTTT.

The rearrangement joins TRBV5-4 to TRBJ1-4; 10 nucleotides align to TRBD1. The germline V gene has CDR1 SGHNT and CDR2 YYREEE (reference sequence). This CDR3 contains 17 residues. V gave up 4 bases and J gave up 4 bases; unmatched junction bases: 10. CDR3 sequence (DNA): TGTGCCAGCAGCGGCTCCGGGACAGGGGATTTTAATGAAAAACTGTTTTTT. It codes for CASSGSGTGDFNEKLFF. The whole variable domain, remainder taken from reference TRBV5-4 and TRBJ1-4, is ETGVTQSPTHLIKTRGQQVTLRCSSQSGHNTVSWYQQALGQGPQFIFQYYREEENGRGNFPPRFSGLQFPNYSSELNVNALELDDSALYLCASSGSGTGDFNEKLFFGSGTQLSVL.

The genes are TRBV7-3 and TRBJ1-5, with TRBD1 identical over 8 bases. The V segment lost 3 bases and the J segment 5 bases; nucleotides outside the gene matches: 0. From germline, CDR1 is SGHTA and CDR2 FQGTGA. This CDR3 has 13 residues. CDR3 in DNA: TGTGCCAGCAGCTTGACAGGGGATCAGCCCCAGCATTTT. The encoded protein is CASSLTGDQPQHF.

J is TRBJ1-3 and V is TRBV19, with D perhaps TRBD1 (6 bases). V was trimmed by 6 bases and J by 2 bases, leaving 17 bases between them. The CDR3 totals 16 residues. Germline values: CDR1 LNHDA, CDR2 SQIVND (reference sequence). CDR3: CASRSTTGSAGNTIYF. The CDR3 region has the DNA TGTGCCAGTAGATCCACGACAGGATCGGCTGGAAACACCATATATTTT.

This clone was found a few times. The chain combines TRBV9 with TRBJ1-3; D possibly corresponds to TRBD1 (6 bases). This CDR3 has 14 amino acids. The V gene's germline CDR1 is SGDLS and CDR2 YYNGEE. Between the trimmed V and J ends, which lost 3 bases and 3 bases, there was a span of 10 bases. The CDR3 DNA sequence: TGTGCCAGCAGCGCCGAACAGGGTGGAAACACCATATATTTT. It codes for CASSAEQGGNTIYF.

J is TRBJ2-7 and V is TRBV21-1; TRBD2, the D gene given by the table, was not confirmed from the DNA. TRBV21-1 is annotated as a pseudogene. CDR3 length: 13 amino acids. The CDR3 DNA reads as TGTGCCAGCATGTGGACTCCCTCCTACGAGCAGTACTTC. It encodes CASMWTPSYEQYF.

The chain is built from TRBV2 and TRBJ2-7; D possibly corresponds to TRBD1 (5 bases). Germline assignment: CDR1 SNHLY and CDR2 FYNNEI. The CDR3 extends over 14 amino acids. V lost 11 bases, J lost 4 bases, and 21 bases lay in between. CDR3: CAGALGRQGYEQYF. CDR3 DNA sequence: TGTGCCGGAGCCCTGGGAAGGCAGGGATACGAGCAGTACTTC.

As regards this clone: The junction departs from the called germline gene at one end, perhaps through a read error. The rearrangement uses TRBV5-6 and TRBJ1-2; no clear D. The germline V gene has CDR1 SGHDT and CDR2 YYEEEE. The CDR3 sequence is 13 residues long. As DNA, the CDR3 is TGTGCCAACAGCTCCACGGGGAACTATGGCTACACCTTC. Its protein is CANSSTGNYGYTF.

V gene TRBV5-8 combines with J gene TRBJ1-5; 7 bases match TRBD1. In germline, CDR1 is SGHTS, CDR2 YDEGEE. The CDR3 contains 14 residues. Unmatched junction bases numbered 4, after V lost 4 bases and J lost 3 bases. This CDR3 reads CASSRGQFNQPQHF. Written as DNA, the CDR3 is TGTGCCAGCAGCCGGGGACAGTTCAATCAGCCCCAGCATTTT.

This clone was picked up one time. This chain connects TRBV7-9 to TRBJ2-5; possible D gene TRBD1, 6 bases. V dropped 6 bases and J dropped 2 bases, with 10 bases sitting between them. The length of the CDR3 is 13 residues. Germline CDR1 and CDR2: SEHNR and FQNEAQ (reference sequence). In DNA, the CDR3 is TGTGCCAGCAGGCACAGGGAGCAAGAGACCCAGTACTTC. This encodes CASRHREQETQYF.